Detailed here is one T cell receptor (beta chain). Its antigen specificity is not known. No qualities accompany the bases; no much larger clone lies one base away. This sample was taken from a study of blood T cells in healthy people across ages (dated by TCRdb to about 2015). Turning to the overall study: In model experiments, template switching captured roughly one uniquely barcoded TCR beta cDNA molecule for every two T cells. To avoid experimental bias, donors of different ages were spread randomly across the sequencing lanes. The study measured age-related changes in TCR beta repertoire diversity using deep sequencing normalized with unique cDNA molecular identifiers. The study analyzed two additional independent replicas of 1 million unique cDNA reads from the same blood draw for two donors, one aged 18 to 30 and one aged 80 or older. The donors were split into four age groups: young (average 16 years), middle-aged (39), aged (more than 60) and long-lived (roughly 86).

Findings and caveats that apply to the study as a whole: Donor CMV infection status was unknown, potentially confounding age-related changes in expanded clonotypes. Observed TCR beta diversity per million T cells fell roughly linearly with age, and a significant reduction was already apparent by age around 40. Observed TCR beta diversity correlated strongly with the percentage of naive T cells measured by flow cytometry. Since profiling was done on bulk unsorted PBMCs, naive and antigen-experienced compartments could not be conclusively compared. The long-lived group showed more naive CD4+ T cells, fewer expanded clones and increased TCR diversity than the aged group, suggesting age selection. Total diversity estimates from one million sequenced T cells were considered lower bounds and underestimates.

Donors were 39 systemically healthy Caucasian individuals from Russia aged roughly 6 to 90 years. Each donor gave 8 to 10 milliliters of peripheral blood, collected into EDTA-treated Vacutainer tubes. Ficoll-Paque density-gradient centrifugation was used to isolate PBMCs, with at least 6 million per sample. Total RNA, at least 6 micrograms per sample, was extracted from PBMCs with Trizol reagent. For every donor, an aliquot of PBMCs went through flow cytometry to measure the percentages of naive CD45RAhigh/CD27high T cells. Per the germline V gene, MGHDK is the CDR1 and SYGVNS is the CDR2. V ends up 6 bases short and J 4 bases short, with an unmatched junction base count of 10. Taken from cysteine to phenylalanine, the CDR3 has 15 residues. Only the CDR3 DNA stays, 45 bases, in frame from base 1. Receptors were amplified or captured by 5' RACE. Sequencing took place on an Illumina HiSeq 2500. The second PCR ran for roughly 7 to 12 cycles and used a J-beta primer mix along with a sample-barcoded 5' primer. A unique molecular identifier was introduced onto each TCR beta cDNA molecule by a template-switch 5' adaptor carrying 12 random nucleotides. Each sample yielded at least 2.5 million CDR3-containing paired-end reads. First-strand cDNA synthesis was performed from all RNA using the Mint cDNA synthesis kit, with priming by a TRBC-specific oligonucleotide. Following uracil-DNA glycosylase treatment, a first 18-cycle PCR with universal primers M1SS and BC2_uni_R was performed on all cDNA. From the authors' description of their analysis: Each sample was normalized by randomly selecting 1 million high-quality reads, each carrying a distinct molecular identifier. Instead of being binned into consensus sequences, reads with shared molecular identifiers were discarded. MiTCR, run with a Q25 quality threshold and the strictest error-elimination algorithm, handled CDR3 identification, clonotype clustering and error correction. A nonparametric unseen species model with Euler transformation was used to estimate a lower bound on total TCR beta diversity. TCRdb took the public reads, trimmed them with fastp at Q25, ran MiXCR for clone calling and kept in-frame beta chains. Merged by CDR3 protein, the rows form single entries marked with the most common genes and DNA. The V and J calls reflect TCRdb's pipeline rather than the authors' work. The sample includes roughly 860,000 distinct CDR3 sequences, with 60% to 80% observed a single time. Roughly a quarter of the sample comes from the top ten.

The sequence is built from TRBV25-1 and TRBJ2-5, and 8 junctional nucleotides match TRBD1. The sample taken for sequencing was blood. This TCR was recovered from a man aged 30 to 39 in good health. This receptor carries the CDR3 CASSPGGRVGETQYF. DNA sequence: TGTGCCAGCAGCCCAGGGGGCCGGGTTGGAGAGACCCAGTACTTC.